The sequence of this TCR beta chain was determined in a study of a mutant IDH1 vaccine in newly diagnosed glioma. The wider study: Vaccination of patients was performed eight times, in weeks 1, 3, 5, 7, 11, 15, 19 and 23.

Sequenced by immunoSEQ multiplex PCR; TCRdb stores in-frame clones only, minus some. The sample consists of roughly 61,000 clones, approximately 80% of them appearing once. Concerning this clone: The antigen is undetermined.

As to time point: week 11, during vaccination. Each vaccine dose was 300 ug of mutant IDH1 20-mer peptide, with topical imiquimod. The V segment lost 2 bases and the J segment 2 bases; nucleotides outside the gene matches: 6. Germline lookup yields CDR1 MRHNA and CDR2 SNTAGT. This CDR3 comprises 16 residues. The clonotype comes from a man aged 50-60 years with glioma. Sequencing was performed on PBMCs, taken from a glioma patient whose treatment included an IDH1 peptide vaccine. J is TRBJ2-3 and V is TRBV6-4, with 8 bases that match TRBD2. CDR3 amino acids: CASSDTPGLDTDTQYF. Written as DNA, the CDR3 is TGTGCCAGCAGTGACACCCCGGGACTAGACACAGATACGCAGTATTTT.